This entry lists 14 T cell receptor delta chains sequenced from one sample in a study of gamma-delta T cells after stem cell transplantation. TCRdb used CATT to re-call clones from the RT-PCR reads. The sample lists roughly 1,800 delta-chain clones; 30% to 35% were seen once. The sequencing sample was made of gamma-delta T cells. These TCRs come from a human donor. It is not recorded whose cells these are; they may come from a transplant donor.

As to this clone: The identical CDR3 is also encoded by other nucleotide sequences in the sample. This chain uses TRDV2 with TRDJ1; a weak D match, TRDD3 (6 bases). CDR3 length: 21 residues. Germline values: CDR1 GEAIGNYY, CDR2 EKD. With 0 bases removed from V and 4 bases from J, the gap between germline ends came to 32 bases. The CDR3 protein is CACDTGGLLASTGLMDDKLIF. The DNA of the CDR3 is TGTGCCTGTGACACCGGGGGTCTACTTGCGAGTACTGGGCTAATGGACGATAAACTCATCTTT.

The V and J genes are TRDV2 and TRDJ1, with 12 bases that match TRDD3. The junction had 11 bases not matched to a gene; V was cut back by 1 base and J by 0 bases. The CDR3 runs 19 residues. Germline loops: CDR1 GEAIGNYY, CDR2 EKD. Written as DNA, the CDR3 is TGTGCCTGTGACACTTTAACTGGGGGATACCCGCCGAACACCGATAAACTCATCTTT. Its translation is CACDTLTGGYPPNTDKLIF.

Only a few counts were recorded for this clone. One base away lies a much larger clone, so this may be a sequencing read error. Within the sample, other DNA sequences also encode this same CDR3. The chain employs TRDV2 and TRDJ2, with D possibly matching TRDD3 (6 bases). Trimming stripped 1 base from V and 8 bases from J, with 22 bases between. CDR1 and CDR2 (germline): GEAIGNYY, EKD. This CDR3 spans 17 amino acids. For the CDR3, the DNA is TGTGCCTGTGACACGTTGGGGGGGGTTCCCCCGACCGCACAACTCTTCTTT. It specifies CACDTLGGVPPTAQLFF.

The rearrangement uses TRDV1 and TRDJ1; 13 positions match TRDD3. CDR1 TSWWSYY and CDR2 QGS come from the germline V gene. V lost 4 bases and J lost 6; bases outside the gene matches: 23. The CDR3 spans 21 residues. CDR3 in amino acids: CALGVPGFPSYWGIRVNKLIF. The CDR3 DNA sequence: TGTGCTCTTGGGGTGCCTGGCTTCCCCTCTTACTGGGGGATACGCGTAAATAAACTCATCTTT.

In its sample, this clone is large. V is TRDV2 and J is TRDJ1; 7 nucleotides agree with TRDD3. Unmatched junction bases numbered 10, after V lost 1 base and J lost 0 bases. Germline V gene data show CDR1 as GEAIGNYY and CDR2 as EKD. The CDR3 runs to 17 residues. The DNA of the CDR3 is TGTGCCTGTGACACTCTCCTGACTGGGGTCAACACCGATAAACTCATCTTT. This gives the protein CACDTLLTGVNTDKLIF.

This rearrangement joins TRDV2 to TRDJ1; D call uncertain. The CDR3 length is 20 residues. Germline loops: CDR1 GEAIGNYY, CDR2 EKD. Trimming removed 0 bases at V and 1 base at J, with 26 bases between. CDR3 nucleotides: TGTGCCTGTGACACCGTGATGCCGGAGATGCAGGGTATGGCCACCGATAAACTCATCTTT. Amino acid sequence: CACDTVMPEMQGMATDKLIF.

Only a few counts were recorded for this clone. A junction end diverges from the germline sequence, so it may reflect a read error. This sample includes further DNA sequences coding for the same CDR3. This chain uses TRDV2 with TRDJ1; 11 bases match TRDD3. CDR1 GEAIGNYY and CDR2 EKD come from the germline V gene. CDR3 length: 17 amino acids. CDR3: CACDRLGDISYTDKLIF. CDR3 DNA sequence: TGTGCCTGCGACAGACTGGGGGATATATCGTACACCGATAAACTCATCTTT.

Comment on this clone: Compared with germline, one end of the junction differs, possibly owing to a read error. The chain has TRDV2 and TRDJ3; the D gene is possibly TRDD3 (6 bases). CDR3 length: 17 amino acids. Germline assignment: CDR1 GEAIGNYY and CDR2 EKD. The CDR3 reads CACDQIRGSWDTRHMFF. The CDR3 DNA reads as TGTGCCTGTGACCAGATACGGGGCTCCTGGGACACCCGACATATGTTTTTC.

By its share, this clone is large. The same CDR3 arises from other DNA sequences in this sample as well. V gene TRDV2 combines with J gene TRDJ3; 7 nucleotides agree with TRDD3. J gave up 0 bases and V 3 bases, and 10 bases lay outside the gene matches. Germline assignment: CDR1 GEAIGNYY and CDR2 EKD. The CDR3 has 19 amino acids. CDR3 amino acids: CACDPSGGPRSWDTRQMFF. The CDR3 nucleotides are TGTGCCTGTGACCCGTCTGGGGGCCCCCGCTCCTGGGACACCCGACAGATGTTTTTC.

This clone has only a few counts. This specimen includes other DNA sequences encoding the same CDR3. The chain links TRDV2 to TRDJ1; 10 bases align to TRDD3. The CDR3 totals 16 residues. V was pared by 1 base and J by 9 bases, with 13 bases of the junction left unmatched. The germline V gene encodes CDR1 GEAIGNYY and CDR2 EKD. The DNA of the CDR3 is TGTGCCTGTGACACGGTTGGATCACTGGGGGATGGTCAACTCATCTTT. This gives the protein CACDTVGSLGDGQLIF.

V is TRDV2 and J is TRDJ1, with D tentatively TRDD3 (5 bases). The germline CDR1 and CDR2 sequences are GEAIGNYY and EKD. Between the trimmed V and J ends, which lost 0 bases and 0 bases, there was a span of 16 bases. CDR3 length equals 17 residues. In DNA, the CDR3 is TGTGCCTGTGACACCTTGGGGAACTCCTCGTACACCGATAAACTCATCTTT. Its protein product is CACDTLGNSSYTDKLIF.

The chain recombines TRDV2 with TRDJ2; 8 nucleotides agree with TRDD3. Germline V CDR1 and CDR2: GEAIGNYY, EKD. The CDR3 is 17 residues long. The V and J ends lost 2 bases and 0 bases, in that order; junction bases with no gene match: 7. The CDR3 is CACDRLGVPSLTAQLFF. CDR3 DNA sequence: TGTGCCTGTGACAGACTGGGGGTCCCTTCTTTGACAGCACAACTCTTCTTT.

By share, this clone ranks as large. This chain connects TRDV2 to TRDJ1; maybe TRDD3 (6 bases). The germline V gene has CDR1 GEAIGNYY and CDR2 EKD. Trimming stripped 0 bases from V and 0 bases from J, with 10 bases between. The CDR3 runs to 15 residues. The CDR3 protein is CACDTLGIYTDKLIF. CDR3 bases: TGTGCCTGTGACACCCTGGGGATCTACACCGATAAACTCATCTTT.

This clone was seen a few times. It may be a read error: a sequence one base away is much more abundant. The chain is built from TRDV2 and TRDJ1; TRDD3 matches 13 bases. Germline CDR1 is GEAIGNYY and CDR2 is EKD. This CDR3 is 19 amino acids long. CDR3 amino acids: CACGTIGPLGDTRTDKLIF. The CDR3 nucleotides read TGTGCCTGTGGCACCATAGGGCCACTGGGGGATACGAGAACCGATAAACTCATCTTT.